The present T cell receptor (beta chain) was sequenced within a study of blood T cell repertoires in COVID-19. The overall study: The United States, Italy and Spain were the sources of the acute and convalescent COVID-19 samples. The cDNA or gDNA used as material had been derived from T cells, B-cell-depleted T cells, or PBMCs.

Source study methods: Reference gene primer amplification yielded estimated nucleated cell counts. Using immunoSEQ multiplex PCR, the repertoire was profiled, and TCRdb retains in-frame clones only, with some absent. The V and J calls and clone size are taken from that table; D and trimming were inferred from the DNA. The sample has 100,000 to 120,000 clones, over 80% seen once; the top ten hold roughly 4%. V was pared by 5 bases and J by 0 bases, with 11 bases between. Germline CDR1 reads SGHTA; CDR2 reads FQGNSA. The CDR3 contains 15 residues. The sample taken for sequencing was peripheral blood. The clonotype was recovered from a woman between 70 and 85 years old with acute or convalescent COVID-19. The V call is TRBV7-2, the J call TRBJ1-5, with D unresolved. The CDR3 DNA reads as TGTGCCAGCAGCATACAGAGCAATAGCAATCAGCCCCAGCATTTT. This gives the protein CASSIQSNSNQPQHF.